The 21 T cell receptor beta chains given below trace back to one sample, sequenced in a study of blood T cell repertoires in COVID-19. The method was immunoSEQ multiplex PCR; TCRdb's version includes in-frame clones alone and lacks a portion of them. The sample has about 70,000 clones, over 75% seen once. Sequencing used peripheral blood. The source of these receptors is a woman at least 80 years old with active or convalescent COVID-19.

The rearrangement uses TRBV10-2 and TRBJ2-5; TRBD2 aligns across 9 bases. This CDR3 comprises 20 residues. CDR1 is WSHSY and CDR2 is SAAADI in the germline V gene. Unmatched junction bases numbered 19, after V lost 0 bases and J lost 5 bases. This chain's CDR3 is CASSESERAGGSHIIETQYF. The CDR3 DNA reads TGCGCCAGCAGTGAGTCGGAGCGGGCGGGGGGGTCTCATATCATCGAGACCCAGTACTTC.

The CDR3 coding sequence is TGCAGCGTTAGCCGAAGGTCCGACGGGACCCAGCATTTT. Its translation is CSVSRRSDGTQHF. The chain uses TRBV29-1 and TRBJ1-5; no definite D call. The CDR3 length is 13 residues. V was clipped by 5 bases and J by 11 bases, with 19 bases between them. The germline V gene has CDR1 SQVTM and CDR2 ANQGSEA.

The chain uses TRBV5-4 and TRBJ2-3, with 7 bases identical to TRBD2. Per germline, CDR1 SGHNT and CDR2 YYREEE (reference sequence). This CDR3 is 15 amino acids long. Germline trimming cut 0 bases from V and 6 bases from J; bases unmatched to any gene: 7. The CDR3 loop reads CASSLAGGRGDTQYF. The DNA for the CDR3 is TGTGCCAGCAGCTTGGCCGGGGGGAGGGGTGATACGCAGTATTTT.

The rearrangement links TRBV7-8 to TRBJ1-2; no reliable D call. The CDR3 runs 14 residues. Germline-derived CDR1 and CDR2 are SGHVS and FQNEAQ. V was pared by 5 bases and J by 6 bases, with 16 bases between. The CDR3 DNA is TGTGCCAGCAGCCCCGAGCCAACAGCCAATGGCTACACCTTC. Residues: CASSPEPTANGYTF.

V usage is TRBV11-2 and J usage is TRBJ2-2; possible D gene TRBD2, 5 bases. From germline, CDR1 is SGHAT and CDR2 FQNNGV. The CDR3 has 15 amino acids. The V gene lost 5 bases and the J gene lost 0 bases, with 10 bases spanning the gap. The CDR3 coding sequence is TGTGCCAGCAGCCTGACTAACGCGAACACCGGGGAGCTGTTTTTT. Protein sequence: CASSLTNANTGELFF.

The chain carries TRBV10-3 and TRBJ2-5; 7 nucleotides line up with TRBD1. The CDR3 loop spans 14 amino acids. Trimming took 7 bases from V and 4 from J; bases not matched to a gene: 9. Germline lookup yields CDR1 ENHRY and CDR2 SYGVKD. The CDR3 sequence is CAIKGGRDVETQYF. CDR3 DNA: TGTGCCATCAAAGGGGGCCGGGATGTAGAGACCCAGTACTTC.

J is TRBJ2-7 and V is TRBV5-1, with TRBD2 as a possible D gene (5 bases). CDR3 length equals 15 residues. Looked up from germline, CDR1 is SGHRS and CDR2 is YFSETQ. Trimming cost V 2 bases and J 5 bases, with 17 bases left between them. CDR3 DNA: TGCGCCAGCAGCTTCTTCAGGAGGAGCCCCGACGAGCAGTACTTC. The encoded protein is CASSFFRRSPDEQYF.

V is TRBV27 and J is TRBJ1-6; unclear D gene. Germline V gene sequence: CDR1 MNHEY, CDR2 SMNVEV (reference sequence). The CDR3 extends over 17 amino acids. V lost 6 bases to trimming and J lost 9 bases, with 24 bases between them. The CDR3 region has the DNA TGTGCCAGCAGCCAGTTCCCCCCGCAGGTCGCTTCTTCACCCCTCCACTTT. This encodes CASSQFPPQVASSPLHF.

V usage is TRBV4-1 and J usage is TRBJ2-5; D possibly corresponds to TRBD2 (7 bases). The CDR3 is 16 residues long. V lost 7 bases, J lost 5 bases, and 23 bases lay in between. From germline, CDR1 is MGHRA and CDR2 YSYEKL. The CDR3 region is CASKRLKGGDDETQYF. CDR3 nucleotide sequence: TGCGCCAGCAAACGCCTGAAAGGGGGGGATGACGAGACCCAGTACTTC.

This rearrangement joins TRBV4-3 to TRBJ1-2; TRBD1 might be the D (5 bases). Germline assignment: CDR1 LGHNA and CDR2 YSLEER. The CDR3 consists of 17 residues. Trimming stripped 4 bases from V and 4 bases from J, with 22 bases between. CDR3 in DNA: TGCGCCAGCAGCCCAGGCGGGACCGGCCAACTAATCTATGGCTACACCTTC. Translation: CASSPGGTGQLIYGYTF.

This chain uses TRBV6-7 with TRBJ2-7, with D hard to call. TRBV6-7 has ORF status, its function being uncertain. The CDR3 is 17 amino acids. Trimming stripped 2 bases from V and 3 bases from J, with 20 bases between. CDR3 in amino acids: CASSYMVMCSTSYEQYF. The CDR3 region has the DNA TGTGCCAGCAGTTACATGGTTATGTGCAGTACAAGCTACGAGCAGTACTTC.

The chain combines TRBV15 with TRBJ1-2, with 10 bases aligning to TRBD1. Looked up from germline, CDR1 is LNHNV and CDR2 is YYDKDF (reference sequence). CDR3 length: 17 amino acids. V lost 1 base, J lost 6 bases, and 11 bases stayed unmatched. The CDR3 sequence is CATSRASADRGQDGYTF. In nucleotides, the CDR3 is TGTGCCACCAGCAGAGCGTCGGCCGACAGGGGGCAGGATGGCTACACCTTC.

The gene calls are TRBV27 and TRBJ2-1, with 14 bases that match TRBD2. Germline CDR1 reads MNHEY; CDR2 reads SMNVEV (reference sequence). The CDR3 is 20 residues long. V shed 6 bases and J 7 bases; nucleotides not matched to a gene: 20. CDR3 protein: CASRDRGLAGGRRPENEQFF. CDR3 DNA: TGTGCCAGCAGGGACCGAGGACTAGCGGGGGGACGGCGGCCGGAAAATGAGCAGTTCTTC.

The CDR3 reads CASSPFTWRGEAVQYF. In nucleotides, the CDR3 is TGTGCCAGCAGCCCGTTTACGTGGCGGGGGGAGGCTGTGCAGTACTTC. The chain couples TRBV11-2 to TRBJ2-7, with TRBD2 matching 8 bases. The CDR3 covers 16 residues. With V trimmed by 5 bases and J by 9 bases, 18 bases remained unmatched. Germline-derived CDR1 and CDR2 are SGHAT and FQNNGV.

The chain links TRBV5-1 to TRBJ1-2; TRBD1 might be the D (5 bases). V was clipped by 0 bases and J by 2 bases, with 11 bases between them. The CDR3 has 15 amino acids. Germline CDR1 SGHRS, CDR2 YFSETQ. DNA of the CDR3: TGCGCCAGCAGCTTGGTGTGGGACTCAAACTATGGCTACACCTTC. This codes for CASSLVWDSNYGYTF.

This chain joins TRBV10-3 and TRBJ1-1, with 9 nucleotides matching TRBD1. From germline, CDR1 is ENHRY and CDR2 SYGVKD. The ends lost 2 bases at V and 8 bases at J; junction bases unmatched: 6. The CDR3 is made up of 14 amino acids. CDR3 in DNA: TGTGCCATCAGTGAGGGACAGGGGCTGAGGGAAGCTTTCTTT. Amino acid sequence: CAISEGQGLREAFF.

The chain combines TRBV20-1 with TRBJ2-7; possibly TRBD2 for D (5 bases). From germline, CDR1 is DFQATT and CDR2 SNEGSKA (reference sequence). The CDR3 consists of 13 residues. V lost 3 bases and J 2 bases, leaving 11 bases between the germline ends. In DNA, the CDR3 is TGCAGTGCTAGTTCGCTAGCCCCCTACGAGCAGTACTTC. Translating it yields CSASSLAPYEQYF.

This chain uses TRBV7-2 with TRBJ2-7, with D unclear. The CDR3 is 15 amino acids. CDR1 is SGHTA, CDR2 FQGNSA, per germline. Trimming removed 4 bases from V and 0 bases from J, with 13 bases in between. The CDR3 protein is CASSSQRLSSYEQYF. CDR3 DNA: TGTGCCAGCAGCTCTCAGAGGTTAAGCTCCTACGAGCAGTACTTC.

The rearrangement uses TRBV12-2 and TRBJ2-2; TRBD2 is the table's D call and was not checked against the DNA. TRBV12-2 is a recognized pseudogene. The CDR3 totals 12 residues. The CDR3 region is CASRILCGELFF. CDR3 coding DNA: TGTGCAAGTCGCATACTCTGCGGGGAGCTGTTTTTT.

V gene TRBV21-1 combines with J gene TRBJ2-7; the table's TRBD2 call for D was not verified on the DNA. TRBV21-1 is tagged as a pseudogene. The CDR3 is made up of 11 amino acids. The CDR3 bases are TGTGCCGCGATCGGGGTAGCGAAGCAGTACTTC. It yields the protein CAAIGVAKQYF.

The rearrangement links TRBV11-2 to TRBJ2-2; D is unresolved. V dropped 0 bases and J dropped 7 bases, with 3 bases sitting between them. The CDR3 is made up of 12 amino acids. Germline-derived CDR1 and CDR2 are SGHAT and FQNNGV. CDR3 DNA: TGTGCCAGCAGCTTAGACGGCGGGGAGCTGTTTTTT. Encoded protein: CASSLDGGELFF.